This is a list of T cell receptor beta chains from one sample in a study of response to subunit inactivated influenza vaccine. MiXCR, run by TCRdb on the RT-PCR reads, gives a single entry per CDR3 protein. The sample contains approximately 170,000 distinct CDR3 sequences, 9.5% to 15% of which appear only once. The same sample was also used in a study of T cells expressing NK-cell markers.

Source: CD8+ T cells sorted from PBMCs, taken 12 days after vaccination. These TCRs come from a man aged 50-60 years who received an inactivated influenza vaccine. Both conserved end residues are part of each CDR3. A D gene is named only where the DNA matches it firmly. Where a row states a size, it is once, few, many or the class of an expanded clone; other rows omit it.

>TRBV6-2/TRBV6-3|TRBJ1-1|few|-
TGTGCCAGCAGTTACGTCCAGAGGAACACTGAAGCTTTCTTT
CASSYVQRNTEAFF
>TRBV11-2|TRBJ2-2|few|-
TGTGCCAGCAGCTTAGATTTCTCCTCCGGGGAGCTGTTTTTT
CASSLDFSSGELFF
>TRBV29-1|TRBJ2-1|few|TRBD2
TGCAGCGTTGGGGGGGGGTCCTACAATGAGCAGTTCTTC
CSVGGGSYNEQFF
>TRBV12-3/TRBV12-4|TRBJ1-5|few|-
TGTGCCAGCAGTTTTGACGGTGAAAATCAGCCCCAGCATTTT
CASSFDGENQPQHF
>TRBV9|TRBJ2-7|once|-
TGTGCCAGCAGCGTAGATAAGGGGAGGAACGAGCAGTACTTC
CASSVDKGRNEQYF
>TRBV4-2|TRBJ2-7|few|-
TGTGCCAGCAGCCAGACTCCGGGACGCGATGCCTACGAGCAGTACTTC
CASSQTPGRDAYEQYF
>TRBV4-3|TRBJ2-3|few|-
TGCGCCAGCAGCCAAGATATCGGGGCTAGCACAGATACGCAGTATTTT
CASSQDIGASTDTQYF
>TRBV20-1|TRBJ2-7|few|-
TGCAGCGCACGGGCAGGGGATTTCTACGAGCAGTACTTC
CSARAGDFYEQYF
>TRBV3-1|TRBJ2-3|-|TRBD2
TGTGCCAGCAGCTCCGGGACTAGCGAAGATGTAACAGATACGCAGTATTTT
CASSSGTSEDVTDTQYF
>TRBV4-3|TRBJ2-2|few|-
TGCGCCAGCAGCCAAGACCCCCCCGGGCCCAGACGGACTAACGGGGAGCTGTTTTTT
CASSQDPPGPRRTNGELFF
>TRBV6-1|TRBJ1-6|many|TRBD1
TGTGCCAGCAGTGGCCCCAACAGGGGTACCTATAATTCACCCCTCCACTTT
CASSGPNRGTYNSPLHF
>TRBV6-2/TRBV6-3|TRBJ2-2|-|TRBD2
TGTGCCAGCAGTTACTCGATCCCGCGACTAGCGGGGGCCCCTCGGACCGGGGAGCTGTTTTTT
CASSYSIPRLAGAPRTGELFF
>TRBV12-3/TRBV12-4|TRBJ2-7|few|TRBD2
TGTGCCAGCAGTTCTAGCGGGACAATCTACGAGCAGTACTTC
CASSSSGTIYEQYF
>TRBV6-2/TRBV6-3|TRBJ2-1|few|-
TGTGCCAGCAGCATAACGGATTCCTACAATGAGCAGTTCTTC
CASSITDSYNEQFF
>TRBV28|TRBJ2-7|-|TRBD2
TGTGCCAGCAGACGGGGACTAGCGGCGTCCTACGAGCAGTACTTC
CASRRGLAASYEQYF
>TRBV6-6|TRBJ2-1|-|-
TGTGCCAGTGGGAGGGGGAATGAGCAGTTCTTC
CASGRGNEQFF
>TRBV4-2|TRBJ2-7|-|TRBD2
TGTGCCAGCAGCCAAGAGGAGGATCTAGCGGCGTACGAGCAGTACTTC
CASSQEEDLAAYEQYF
>TRBV9|TRBJ1-2|-|-
TGTGCCAGCAGCGTAGTAGCCTATGGCTACACCTTC
CASSVVAYGYTF
>TRBV4-3|TRBJ2-7|-|-
TGCGCCAGCAGCCAGAGGGGTAACTACGAGCAGTACTTC
CASSQRGNYEQYF
>TRBV12-3/TRBV12-4|TRBJ2-5|few|-
TGTGCCAGCAGCGTGACAGGTGCCAACCAAGAGACCCAGTACTTC
CASSVTGANQETQYF
>TRBV29-1|TRBJ2-3|few|-
TGCAGCGTGCCCACCGGGACAAGGACAGATACGCAGTATTTT
CSVPTGTRTDTQYF
>TRBV5-1|TRBJ2-7|medium-sized|-
TGCGCCAGCAGCTTGACGGGAGTGGAGCAGTACTTC
CASSLTGVEQYF
>TRBV6-5|TRBJ1-2|-|-
TGTGCCAGCAGTTACTCTTCCGCGGCCTATGGCTACACCTTC
CASSYSSAAYGYTF
>TRBV12-3/TRBV12-4|TRBJ2-1|many|-
TGTGCCAGCAGTCCAGCCGGGACACCTTCCCATGAGCAGTTCTTC
CASSPAGTPSHEQFF
>TRBV28|TRBJ1-2|few|TRBD1
TGTGCCAGCAGTTTGTCATTTCAGGGGGGAAACGGCTACACCTTC
CASSLSFQGGNGYTF
>TRBV6-5|TRBJ2-3|-|TRBD2
TGTGCCAGCAGGTTACTAGCGGGGGGAGAAGATACGCAGTATTTT
CASRLLAGGEDTQYF
>TRBV5-6|TRBJ2-7|-|TRBD1
TGTGCCAGCAGCGGCGGCGCGTGGGACAGGGTCTACGAGCAGTACTTC
CASSGGAWDRVYEQYF
>TRBV28|TRBJ2-3|many|-
TGTGCCAGCAGTTTAGTGGCAGGGCGCGATACGCAGTATTTT
CASSLVAGRDTQYF
>TRBV5-1|TRBJ2-3|many|TRBD2
TGCGCCAGCAGCTCCGGGACTAGTGGCACAGATACGCAGTATTTT
CASSSGTSGTDTQYF
>TRBV5-1|TRBJ2-5|few|TRBD2
TGCGCCAGCAGCTTCACTAGCGGGAGAGAAATCCAAGAGACCCAGTACTTC
CASSFTSGREIQETQYF
>TRBV19|TRBJ2-7|-|-
TGTGCCAGTAGTATAGATTGGCGGATCAACTACTACGAGCAGTACTTC
CASSIDWRINYYEQYF
>TRBV2|TRBJ2-7|many|-
TGTGCCAGCAGCCGGACTCAGTACGAGCAGTACTTC
CASSRTQYEQYF
>TRBV6-5|TRBJ2-5|-|TRBD2
TGTGCCAGCAGTTTTAGCGGGAGCTGGGGGGAGACCCAGTACTTC
CASSFSGSWGETQYF
>TRBV27|TRBJ2-7|few|TRBD2
TGTGCCAGCAGTTTATCCATTAGCGGGAGCGACGAGCAGTACTTC
CASSLSISGSDEQYF
>TRBV6-2/TRBV6-3|TRBJ2-7|-|TRBD2
TGTGCCAGCAGGCCCGGGACTAGCGGCTACGAGCAGTACTTC
CASRPGTSGYEQYF
>TRBV20-1|TRBJ2-1|-|TRBD2
TGCAGTGCTAGAGCGCGGGAGATTACCTACAATGAGCAGTTCTTC
CSARAREITYNEQFF
>TRBV7-9|TRBJ2-2|few|-
TGTGCCAGCAGCCAGTTTAGGTCCAACACCGGGGAGCTGTTTTTT
CASSQFRSNTGELFF
>TRBV9|TRBJ2-7|-|-
TGTGCCAGCAGCGGGGACTCCTACGAGCAGTACTTC
CASSGDSYEQYF
>TRBV4-1|TRBJ2-1|-|-
TGCGCCAGCAGCCAAGAAGGGTTTGATTCCTACAATGAGCAGTTCTTC
CASSQEGFDSYNEQFF
>TRBV10-2|TRBJ1-2|-|TRBD1
TGCGCCAGCAGTGCCCTGACTGGACAGGGGGTGGTCGGCTACACCTTC
CASSALTGQGVVGYTF
>TRBV28|TRBJ2-7|-|-
TGTGCCAGCAGGTTAAGGTCCGGGACATCTTCTATTGTCTACTACGAGCAGTACTTC
CASRLRSGTSSIVYYEQYF
>TRBV4-3|TRBJ2-2|-|-
TGCGCCAGCAGCCCCTATACGAACACCGGGGAGCTGTTTTTT
CASSPYTNTGELFF
>TRBV27|TRBJ2-7|-|TRBD2
TGTGCCAGCAGTTTGGGGACTAGCGGGATTTACGAGCAGTACTTC
CASSLGTSGIYEQYF
>TRBV5-1|TRBJ2-7|many|-
TGCGCCAGCAGCTTGAGGGGACAAAGCACCTACGAGCAGTACTTC
CASSLRGQSTYEQYF
>TRBV5-1|TRBJ2-1|few|TRBD1
TGCGCCAGCAGCTTGGTTGGACAGGGCTACAATGAGCAGTTCTTC
CASSLVGQGYNEQFF
>TRBV6-2/TRBV6-3|TRBJ2-2|few|-
TGTGCCAGCAGTTACACCCTTAGCAACGCCGGGGAGCTGTTTTTT
CASSYTLSNAGELFF
>TRBV5-5|TRBJ2-7|-|-
TGTGCCAGCAGCTTTTTAAGCATCCGGTCCTACGAGCAGTACTTC
CASSFLSIRSYEQYF
>TRBV7-8|TRBJ2-3|many|TRBD1
TGTGCCAGCAGCTTAACCCAGTACAGGGGGGATACGCAGTATTTT
CASSLTQYRGDTQYF
>TRBV7-9|TRBJ2-6|many|-
TGTGCCAGCAGCCATGACCAGGGTTCTGGGGCCAACGTCCTGACTTTC
CASSHDQGSGANVLTF
>TRBV29-1|TRBJ2-7|once|-
TGCAGCGTTGGGCAGGGTCTCGTAAACTACGAGCAGTACTTC
CSVGQGLVNYEQYF
>TRBV5-5|TRBJ1-6|-|-
TGTGCCAGCAGCTTGGGGGGTGATAATTCACCCCTCCACTTT
CASSLGGDNSPLHF
>TRBV6-2/TRBV6-3|TRBJ1-2|few|-
TGTGCCAGCAGTCGGTATGGGACGATTTCGACTTATGGCTACACCTTC
CASSRYGTISTYGYTF
>TRBV12-3/TRBV12-4|TRBJ2-3|many|TRBD2
TGTGCCAGCAGGGGACTAGCGGTAGATACGCAGTATTTT
CASRGLAVDTQYF